A selection of T cell receptor beta chains follows, all from one sample in a study of blood T cell repertoires in COVID-19. Method: immunoSEQ multiplex PCR; TCRdb's copy keeps in-frame clones and lacks some. The table has under 300,000 clones, about nine tenths seen once. Sequencing input: peripheral blood. The receptors here all came from a woman younger than 45 with active or convalescent COVID-19. The CDR3 runs from the conserved cysteine through the conserved F or W.

j_call v_call cdr3_aa
TRBJ1-2 TRBV28 CASSFRGFLYGYTF
TRBJ1-3 TRBV5-1 CASSAPGERNTIYF
TRBJ2-1 TRBV29-1 CSSMDSQFQFF
TRBJ1-1 TRBV24-1 CATSDPRTGGTEAFF
TRBJ2-1 TRBV19 CASSGRDRGLYNEQFF
TRBJ2-5 TRBV6-7 CASSYGQGEPKWETQYF
TRBJ2-5 TRBV2 CASSEVYLAGGPPAETQYF
TRBJ1-4 TRBV21-1 CASSNQRELFF
TRBJ2-1 TRBV7-2 CASSLVRQANEQFF
TRBJ1-2 TRBV6-1 CASSASLRGRSAGYTF
TRBJ1-3 TRBV6-2/TRBV6-3 CASSYSGRGISGNTIYF
TRBJ2-1 TRBV5-1 CASSLGAGGPSEQFF
TRBJ1-5 TRBV19 CASSKITGGITISNQPQHF
TRBJ2-2 TRBV7-9 CASTGELAGNTGELFF
TRBJ2-2 TRBV9 CASSKTTGTNTGELFF
TRBJ2-7 TRBV7-2 CASSRRDSSYEQYF
TRBJ1-1 TRBV27 CASSLGGNTEAFF
TRBJ1-2 TRBV19 CASSASWGGIYGYTF
TRBJ2-7 TRBV7-6 CASSLKPGQGGHEQYF
TRBJ1-2 TRBV2 CASMGVTGGRYGYTF
TRBJ2-3 TRBV3-1/TRBV3-2 CASSQGLVQTDTQYF
TRBJ2-5 TRBV5-5 CASSLTSHQETQYF
TRBJ2-7 TRBV5-1 CASSASSYEQYF
TRBJ2-3 TRBV4-2 CASSQERGPRTDTQYF
TRBJ2-3 TRBV11-3 CASSYGQGDTDTQYF
TRBJ1-4 TRBV14 CASSQELGSGNEKLFF
TRBJ2-7 TRBV7-2 CASSLESTGGNYEQYF
TRBJ2-2 TRBV6-2/TRBV6-3 CASSSPGWGNTGELFF
TRBJ2-5 TRBV5-1 CASSRQGQETQYF
TRBJ1-2 TRBV19 CASSILGGGLGYTF
TRBJ2-2 TRBV3-1/TRBV3-2 CASSPTRSSPNTGELFF
TRBJ1-6 TRBV6-1 CASSEAPGGNSPLHF
TRBJ2-3 TRBV6-5 CASSYWGPRTDTQYF
TRBJ2-1 TRBV4-3 CASSQDRGVREQFF
TRBJ1-1 TRBV9 CASSPDRGTEAFF
TRBJ2-5 TRBV3-1/TRBV3-2 CASSQGELGRAETQYF
TRBJ1-2 TRBV2 CASQRAGRTGDNYGYTF
TRBJ2-5 TRBV10-3 CAISEGASGEETQYF
TRBJ2-2 TRBV4-2 CASSLEDRGDTGELFF
TRBJ1-3 TRBV10-1 CASSESQGGNTIYF
TRBJ2-5 TRBV5-6 CASSLPPLAGVETQYF
TRBJ1-4 TRBV5-4 CASRSTGDEKLFF
TRBJ1-4 TRBV15 CATSLTANEKLFF
TRBJ1-1 TRBV7-8 CASSFFAAGDTEAFF
TRBJ2-1 TRBV14 CASSQVTGGYNEQFF
TRBJ2-3 TRBV15 CATSQNPGDTQYF
TRBJ1-1 TRBV5-1 CASSLAGGKAFF
TRBJ1-1 TRBV7-2 CASSGRGYHTEAFF
TRBJ1-5 TRBV15 CATSRDEGQPQHF
TRBJ1-3 TRBV4-1 CASSPGVEASGNTIYF